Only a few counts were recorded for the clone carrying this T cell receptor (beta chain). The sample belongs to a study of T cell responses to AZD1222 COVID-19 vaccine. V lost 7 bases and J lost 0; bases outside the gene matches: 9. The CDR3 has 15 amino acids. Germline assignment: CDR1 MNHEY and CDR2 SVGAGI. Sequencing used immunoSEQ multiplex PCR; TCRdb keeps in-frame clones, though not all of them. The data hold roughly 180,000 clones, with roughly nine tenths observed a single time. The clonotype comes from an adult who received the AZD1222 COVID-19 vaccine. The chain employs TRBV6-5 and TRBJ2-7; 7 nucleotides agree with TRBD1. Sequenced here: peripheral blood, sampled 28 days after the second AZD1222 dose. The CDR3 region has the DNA TGTGCCAGCACTCCGGACAGGACAAACTCCTACGAGCAGTACTTC. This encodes CASTPDRTNSYEQYF.